These 17 T cell receptor beta chains came from one sample sequenced in a study of cytomegalovirus exposure and HLA in healthy donors. The study ran its PCR with 60 Vbeta and 13 Jbeta primers. Libraries were prepared by immunoSEQ multiplex PCR; TCRdb keeps only in-frame clonotypes and omits some of them. The sample holds 90,000 to 100,000 clones, under 75% seen once. Sequencing input: PBMCs. These receptors all come from a female donor in good health and CMV-seronegative.

This chain links TRBV28 with TRBJ1-1; 9 nucleotides align to TRBD1. V shed 6 bases, J shed 4 bases, and the junction held 6 bases outside the gene matches. The V gene's germline CDR1 is MDHEN and CDR2 SYDVKM. The CDR3 consists of 14 residues. CDR3 protein: CASSTGGAFTEAFF. Here the CDR3 DNA reads TGTGCCAGCAGCACAGGGGGCGCATTCACTGAAGCTTTCTTT. The full variable domain, its missing parts supplied by reference TRBV28 and TRBJ1-1, is DVKVTQSSRYLVKRTGEKVFLECVQDMDHENMFWYRQDPGLGLRLIYFSYDVKMKEKGDIPEGYSVSREKKERFSLILESASTNQTSMYLCASSTGGAFTEAFFGQGTRLTVV.

The rearrangement links TRBV30 to TRBJ2-7; 8 bases are a match to TRBD1. V lost 8 bases to trimming and J lost 2 bases; unmatched junction nucleotides: 5. CDR3 length equals 12 residues. Germline V lookup: CDR1 GTSNPN, CDR2 SVGIG (reference sequence). The CDR3 nucleotides read TGTGCCCTGGGACAGGACGCCTACGAGCAGTACTTC. Protein: CALGQDAYEQYF.

This rearrangement joins TRBV6-5 to TRBJ1-2, with 8 bases that match TRBD1. The germline V gene encodes CDR1 MNHEY and CDR2 SVGAGI. J was trimmed by 4 bases and V by 5 bases; bases with no gene match: 0. This CDR3 contains 12 residues. The CDR3 nucleotides are TGTGCCAGCAGTGACAGGGGCTATGGCTACACCTTC. This codes for CASSDRGYGYTF.

A single count supports this clone. The chain links TRBV27 to TRBJ2-7; perhaps TRBD1 as D (5 bases). The CDR3 is made up of 14 amino acids. The germline V gene encodes CDR1 MNHEY and CDR2 SMNVEV (reference sequence). Trimming removed 0 bases at V and 6 bases at J, with 12 bases between. The CDR3: CASSLSWGQGEQYF. As DNA, the CDR3 is TGTGCCAGCAGTTTATCCTGGGGTCAGGGCGAGCAGTACTTC.

This sequence joins TRBV4-3 and TRBJ1-2; D is perhaps TRBD1 (6 bases). The CDR3 runs 19 residues. Germline V lookup: CDR1 LGHNA, CDR2 YSLEER. The ends were cut back, 1 base at V and 4 bases at J, with 25 bases in the middle. The CDR3 DNA is TGCGCCAGCAGCCAAGGGTGGACAGAGGGGCCCTTATTCATCTATGGCTACACCTTC. Residues: CASSQGWTEGPLFIYGYTF.

The chain links TRBV9 to TRBJ2-3; a possible D gene is TRBD2 (6 bases). CDR1 and CDR2 (germline): SGDLS, YYNGEE. This CDR3 spans 15 amino acids. Trimming cost V 0 bases and J 0 bases, with 8 bases left between them. The CDR3 protein is CASSVVGGSTDTQYF. CDR3 nucleotides: TGTGCCAGCAGCGTAGTAGGAGGGAGCACAGATACGCAGTATTTT.

Relative to its sample, this clone is medium-sized. CDR3 residues: CAISDLGRGKKAFF. For the CDR3, the DNA is TGTGCCATCAGTGATTTGGGCAGGGGCAAAAAAGCTTTCTTT. The V and J genes are TRBV10-3 and TRBJ1-1; D is possibly TRBD1 (6 bases). The CDR3 is made up of 14 amino acids. CDR1 is ENHRY and CDR2 is SYGVKD in the germline V gene. Trimming took 3 bases from V and 9 from J, leaving 17 bases between them.

In this sample, this clone turned up a few times. The gene calls are TRBV2 and TRBJ2-1, with D perhaps matching TRBD1 (6 bases). V lost 8 bases to trimming and J lost 0 bases, with 11 bases between them. The CDR3 is 14 amino acids. The V gene's germline CDR1 is SNHLY and CDR2 FYNNEI. The CDR3 DNA sequence: TGTGCCAGCGCGGACAGAAGCTCCTACAATGAGCAGTTCTTC. Translated, it gives CASADRSSYNEQFF.

The CDR3 spells CARGPDTQYF. For the CDR3, the DNA is TGTGCCCGAGGGCCAGATACGCAGTATTTT. V and J are TRBV7-7 and TRBJ2-3; weak D call: TRBD2 (5 bases). CDR3 size: 10 residues. Trimming cost V 11 bases and J 4 bases, with 7 bases left between them. Germline V CDR1 and CDR2: SSHAT, FNYEAQ (reference sequence).

The chain is built from TRBV28 and TRBJ2-1, with 10 bases that match TRBD1. Germline assignment: CDR1 MDHEN and CDR2 SYDVKM. The CDR3 sequence is 15 residues long. Trimming at V came to 10 bases and at J to 4 bases, leaving 10 bases not matched to a gene. The CDR3 bases are TGTGCCATCGCTCCAGGACAGGGGGGGTACAATGAGCAGTTCTTC. Protein sequence: CAIAPGQGGYNEQFF.

A few counts support this clone. V gene TRBV28 combines with J gene TRBJ2-1, with a tentative D call TRBD1 (5 bases). Looked up from germline, CDR1 is MDHEN and CDR2 is SYDVKM. CDR3 length: 12 amino acids. V was clipped by 2 bases and J by 10 bases, with 9 bases between them. CDR3 bases: TGTGCCAGCAGTTTAGGGCAGGGCGAGCAGTTCTTC. It yields the protein CASSLGQGEQFF. Complete variable domain (other parts from reference TRBV28 and TRBJ2-1): DVKVTQSSRYLVKRTGEKVFLECVQDMDHENMFWYRQDPGLGLRLIYFSYDVKMKEKGDIPEGYSVSREKKERFSLILESASTNQTSMYLCASSLGQGEQFFGPGTRLTVL.

The chain links TRBV7-8 to TRBJ2-3; TRBD2 is a possible D gene (5 bases). CDR1 and CDR2 from the germline V gene are SGHVS and FQNEAQ. The CDR3 is 17 amino acids. V lost 5 bases and J lost 4, with 22 bases in between. As DNA, the CDR3 is TGTGCCAGCAGCCGCCGTGGTCCCCTAGCCCGGGCAGATACGCAGTATTTT. Translated, it gives CASSRRGPLARADTQYF.

The chain links TRBV5-1 to TRBJ2-7; D perhaps matches TRBD1 (5 bases). The germline V gene encodes CDR1 SGHRS and CDR2 YFSETQ. The CDR3 has 15 residues. The ends were cut back, 1 base at V and 2 bases at J, with 13 bases in the middle. CDR3 region: CASSLSGQGTYEQYF. In DNA, the CDR3 is TGCGCCAGCAGCTTGTCAGGACAAGGAACCTACGAGCAGTACTTC.

The J gene is TRBJ2-5, the V gene TRBV4-1; maybe TRBD2 (5 bases). V lost 1 base to trimming and J lost 2 bases, with 14 bases between them. The germline gives CDR1 MGHRA, CDR2 YSYEKL. The CDR3 spans 16 residues. The CDR3 nucleotides read TGCGCCAGCAGCCAAGCAGGCGCTACTAGTCAAGAGACCCAGTACTTC. Translation: CASSQAGATSQETQYF.

This clone was picked up a small number of times. This sequence joins TRBV19 and TRBJ2-1; 7 positions match TRBD2. With V trimmed by 1 base and J by 8 bases, 8 bases remained unmatched. This CDR3 is built from 15 residues. Per the germline V gene, CDR1 is LNHDA and CDR2 is SQIVND (reference sequence). Here the CDR3 DNA reads TGTGCCAGTAGTATAGTGCAGCGGGAATACGATGAGCAGTTCTTC. Its translation is CASSIVQREYDEQFF. The entire variable domain, with the rest obtained from reference TRBV19 and TRBJ2-1, is as follows: DGGITQSPKYLFRKEGQNVTLSCEQNLNHDAMYWYRQDPGQGLRLIYYSQIVNDFQKGDIAEGYSVSREKKESFPLTVTSAQKNPTAFYLCASSIVQREYDEQFFGPGTRLTVL.

The chain joins TRBV28 to TRBJ2-7; 7 bases map to TRBD2. Germline trimming cut 11 bases from V and 0 bases from J; bases unmatched to any gene: 7. Germline CDR1 and CDR2: MDHEN and SYDVKM. The CDR3 is 13 amino acids. CDR3 DNA: TGTGCCGGGGGGGGAGCGAACTCCTACGAGCAGTACTTC. It translates to CAGGGANSYEQYF.

The chain combines TRBV18 with TRBJ2-4; possibly TRBD2 for D (5 bases). The CDR3 totals 11 residues. CDR1 and CDR2 (germline): KGHSH, LQKENI. With 3 bases removed from V and 12 bases from J, the gap between germline ends came to 9 bases. The CDR3 DNA sequence: TGTGCCAGCTCACCCGGGGAAGCTCAGTACTTC. Translation gives CASSPGEAQYF.